Sequencing of this TCR beta chain was carried out in a study of blood T cell repertoires in COVID-19. The CDR3 covers 11 residues. The germline V gene encodes CDR1 SGHNT and CDR2 YENEEA. Trimming pared 7 bases from V and 9 bases from J, leaving 10 bases between. This clone was picked up a small number of times. The protocol was immunoSEQ multiplex PCR, while the TCRdb copy is restricted to in-frame clones and leaves out a portion. Found here are tens of thousands of clones, under 85% of them singletons; the top ten hold roughly 28%. This sequence joins TRBV11-3 and TRBJ2-1; possible D gene TRBD2, 6 bases. This receptor was identified in a woman aged 80 or over with acute or convalescent COVID-19. The sequencing input was peripheral blood. As DNA, the CDR3 is TGTGCCAGCACCTCCGGGGGTGAGCAGTTCTTC. This gives the protein CASTSGGEQFF.